This T cell receptor beta chain is from a study of shared clonotypes between healthy human individuals. General observations from the study: Richness estimates generally favored naive over memory subsets.

Genomic DNA of every subset was divided equally among multiple immunoSEQ plates. Methods used by the authors: ImmunoSEQ supplied junction-only sequences lacking quality scores, so filtering was different. Profiled with immunoSEQ multiplex PCR; TCRdb holds only in-frame clones, not every one. V, J and clone size reflect that table, while D and trimming were determined from the DNA. Among about 980,000 clones listed, approximately 80% were seen once. The CDR3 sequence is 14 residues long. Trimming cost V 1 base and J 3 bases, with 10 bases left between them. Germline V gives CDR1 MNHNS, CDR2 SASEGT. Worth noting for this clone: What it binds is not known.

The chain uses TRBV6-1 and TRBJ2-7, with D possibly being TRBD2 (6 bases). This clonotype was sampled from a man between 18 and 35 years old in good health. Specimen: memory CD4+ T cells sorted from blood. As to subset: CD45RA-negative fraction. The CDR3 here is CASSEGLAFYEQYF. The CDR3 region has the DNA TGTGCCAGCAGTGAAGGGCTAGCGTTCTACGAGCAGTACTTC.